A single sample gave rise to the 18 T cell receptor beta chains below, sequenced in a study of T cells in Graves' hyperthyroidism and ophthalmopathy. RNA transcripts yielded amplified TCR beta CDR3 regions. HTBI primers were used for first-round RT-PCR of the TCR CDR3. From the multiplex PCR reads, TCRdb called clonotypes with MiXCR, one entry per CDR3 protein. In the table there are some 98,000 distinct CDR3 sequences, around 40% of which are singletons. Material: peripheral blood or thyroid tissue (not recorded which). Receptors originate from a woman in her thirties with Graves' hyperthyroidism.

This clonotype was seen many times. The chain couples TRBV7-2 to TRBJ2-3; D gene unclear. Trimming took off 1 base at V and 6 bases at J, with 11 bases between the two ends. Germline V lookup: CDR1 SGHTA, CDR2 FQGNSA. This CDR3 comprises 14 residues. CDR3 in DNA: TGTGCCAGCAGCTTAGACAGAACCGTGGATACGCAGTATTTT. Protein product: CASSLDRTVDTQYF.

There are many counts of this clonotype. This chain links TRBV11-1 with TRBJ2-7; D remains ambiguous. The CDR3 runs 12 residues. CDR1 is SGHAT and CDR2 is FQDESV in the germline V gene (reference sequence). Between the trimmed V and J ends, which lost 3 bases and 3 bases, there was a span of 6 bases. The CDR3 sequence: CASSFSGYEQYF. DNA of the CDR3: TGTGCCAGCAGCTTTTCGGGCTACGAGCAGTACTTC.

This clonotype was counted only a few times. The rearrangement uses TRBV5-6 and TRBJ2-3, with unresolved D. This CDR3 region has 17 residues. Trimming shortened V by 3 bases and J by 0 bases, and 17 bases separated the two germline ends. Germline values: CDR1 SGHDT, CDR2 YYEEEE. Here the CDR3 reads CASSWAFRRPSTDTQYF. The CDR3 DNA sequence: TGTGCCAGCAGCTGGGCTTTTCGGCGGCCCAGCACAGATACGCAGTATTTT. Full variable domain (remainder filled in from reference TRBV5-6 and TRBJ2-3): DAGVTQSPTHLIKTRGQQVTLRCSPKSGHDTVSWYQQALGQGPQFIFQYYEEEERQRGNFPDRFSGHQFPNYSSELNVNALLLGDSALYLCASSWAFRRPSTDTQYFGPGTRLTVL.

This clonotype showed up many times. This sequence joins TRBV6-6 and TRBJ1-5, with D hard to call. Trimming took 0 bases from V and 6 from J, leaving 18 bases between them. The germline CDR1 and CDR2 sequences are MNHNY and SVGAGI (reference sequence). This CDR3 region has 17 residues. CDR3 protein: CASSYSIVIGQSQPQHF. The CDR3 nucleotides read TGTGCCAGCAGTTACTCGATTGTAATAGGGCAGAGTCAGCCCCAGCATTTT.

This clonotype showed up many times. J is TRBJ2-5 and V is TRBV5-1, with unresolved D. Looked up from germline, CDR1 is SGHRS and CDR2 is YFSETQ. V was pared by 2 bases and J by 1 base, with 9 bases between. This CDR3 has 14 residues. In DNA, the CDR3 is TGCGCCAGCAGCTTAGGTCAAAGCCAAGAGACCCAGTACTTC. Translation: CASSLGQSQETQYF. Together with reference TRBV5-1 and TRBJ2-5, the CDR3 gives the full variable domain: KAGVTQTPRYLIKTRGQQVTLSCSPISGHRSVSWYQQTPGQGLQFLFEYFSETQRNKGNFPGRFSGRQFSNSRSEMNVSTLELGDSALYLCASSLGQSQETQYFGPGTRLLVL.

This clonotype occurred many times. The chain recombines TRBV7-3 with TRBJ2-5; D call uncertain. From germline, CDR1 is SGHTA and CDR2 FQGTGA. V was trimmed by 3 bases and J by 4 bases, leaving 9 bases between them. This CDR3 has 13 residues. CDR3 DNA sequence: TGTGCCAGCAGCTTTCGGTTAGGAGAGACCCAGTACTTC. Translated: CASSFRLGETQYF.

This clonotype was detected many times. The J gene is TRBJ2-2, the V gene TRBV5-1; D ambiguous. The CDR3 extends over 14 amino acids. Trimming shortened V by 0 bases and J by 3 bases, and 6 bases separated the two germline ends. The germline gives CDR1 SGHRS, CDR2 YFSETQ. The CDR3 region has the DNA TGCGCCAGCAGCTTGGACCAGCACACCGGGGAGCTGTTTTTT. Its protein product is CASSLDQHTGELFF.

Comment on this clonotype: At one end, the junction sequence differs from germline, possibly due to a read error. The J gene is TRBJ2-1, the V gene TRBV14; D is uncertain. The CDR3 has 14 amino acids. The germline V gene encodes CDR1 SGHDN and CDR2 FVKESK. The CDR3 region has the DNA TGTGCCAGCAGTCAAGGGCTACGTAGGTCTGAGCAGTTCTTC. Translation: CASSQGLRRSEQFF. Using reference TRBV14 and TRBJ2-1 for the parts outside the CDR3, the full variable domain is EAGVTQFPSHSVIEKGQTVTLRCDPISGHDNLYWYRRVMGKEIKFLLHFVKESKQDESGMPNNRFLAERTGGTYSTLKVQPAELEDSGVYFCASSQGLRRSEQFFGPGTRLTVL.

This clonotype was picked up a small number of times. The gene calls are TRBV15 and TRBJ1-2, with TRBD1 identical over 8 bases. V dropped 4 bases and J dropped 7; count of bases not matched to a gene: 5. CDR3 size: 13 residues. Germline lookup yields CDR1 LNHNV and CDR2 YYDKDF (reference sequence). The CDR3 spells CATSIGQGRGYTF. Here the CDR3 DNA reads TGTGCCACCAGCATAGGACAGGGCCGTGGCTACACCTTC.

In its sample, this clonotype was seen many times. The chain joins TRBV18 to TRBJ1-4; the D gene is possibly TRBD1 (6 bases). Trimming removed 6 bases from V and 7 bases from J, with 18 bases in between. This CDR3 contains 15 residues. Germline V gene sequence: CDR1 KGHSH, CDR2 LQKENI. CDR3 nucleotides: TGTGCCAGCTCTCCCGCAGGGACACTGGCTGAAAAACTGTTTTTT. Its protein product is CASSPAGTLAEKLFF.

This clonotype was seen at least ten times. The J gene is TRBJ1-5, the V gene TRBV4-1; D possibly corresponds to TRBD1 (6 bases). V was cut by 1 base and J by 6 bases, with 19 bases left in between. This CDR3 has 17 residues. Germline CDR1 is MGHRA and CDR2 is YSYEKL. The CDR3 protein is CASSQAPSWDIGQPQHF. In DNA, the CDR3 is TGCGCCAGCAGCCAAGCCCCAAGCTGGGACATTGGTCAGCCCCAGCATTTT.

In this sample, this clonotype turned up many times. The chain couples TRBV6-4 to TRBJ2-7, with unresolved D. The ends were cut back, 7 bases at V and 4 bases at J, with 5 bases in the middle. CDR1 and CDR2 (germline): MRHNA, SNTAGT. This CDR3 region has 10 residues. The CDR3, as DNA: TGTGCCAGCAAAGGATACGAGCAGTACTTC. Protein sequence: CASKGYEQYF.

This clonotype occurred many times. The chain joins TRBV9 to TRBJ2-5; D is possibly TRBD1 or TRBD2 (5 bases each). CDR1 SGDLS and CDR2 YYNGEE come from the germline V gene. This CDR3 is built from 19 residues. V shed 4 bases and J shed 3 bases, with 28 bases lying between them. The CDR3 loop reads CASSRRGELRLPGEETQYF. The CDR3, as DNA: TGTGCCAGCAGCCGCCGAGGGGAACTCAGACTACCCGGAGAAGAGACCCAGTACTTC.

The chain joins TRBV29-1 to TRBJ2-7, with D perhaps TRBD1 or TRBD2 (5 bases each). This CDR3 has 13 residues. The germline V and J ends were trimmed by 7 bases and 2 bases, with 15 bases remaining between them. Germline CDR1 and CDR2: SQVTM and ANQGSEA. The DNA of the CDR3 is TGCAGCGCTGACGAGGGGAATCCCTACGAGCAGTACTTC. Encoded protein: CSADEGNPYEQYF.

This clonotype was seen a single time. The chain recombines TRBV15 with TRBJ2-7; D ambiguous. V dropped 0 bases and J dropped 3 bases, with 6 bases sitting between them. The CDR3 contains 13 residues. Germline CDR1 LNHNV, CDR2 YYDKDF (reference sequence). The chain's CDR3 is CATSRDSGYEQYF. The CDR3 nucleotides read TGTGCCACCAGCAGAGATTCGGGCTACGAGCAGTACTTC. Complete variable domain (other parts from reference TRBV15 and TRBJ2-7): DAMVIQNPRYQVTQFGKPVTLSCSQTLNHNVMYWYQQKSSQAPKLLFHYYDKDFNNEADTPDNFQSRRPNTSFCFLDIRSPGLGDTAMYLCATSRDSGYEQYFGPGTRLTVT.

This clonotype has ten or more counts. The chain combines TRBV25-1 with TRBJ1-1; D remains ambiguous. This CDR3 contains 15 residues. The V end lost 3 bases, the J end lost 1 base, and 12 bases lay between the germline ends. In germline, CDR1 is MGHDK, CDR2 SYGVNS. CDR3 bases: TGTGCCAGCAGTGAGGGAGGACGGGAGAACACTGAAGCTTTCTTT. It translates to CASSEGGRENTEAFF. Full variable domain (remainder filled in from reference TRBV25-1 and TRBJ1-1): EADIYQTPRYLVIGTGKKITLECSQTMGHDKMYWYQQDPGMELHLIHYSYGVNSTEKGDLSSESTVSRIRTEHFPLTLESARPSHTSQYLCASSEGGRENTEAFFGQGTRLTVV.

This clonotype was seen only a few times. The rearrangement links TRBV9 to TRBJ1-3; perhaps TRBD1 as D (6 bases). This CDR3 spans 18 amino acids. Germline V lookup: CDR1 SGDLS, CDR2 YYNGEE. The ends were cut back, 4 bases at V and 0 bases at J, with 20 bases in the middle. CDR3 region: CASSRTKQGLSSGNTIYF. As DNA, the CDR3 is TGTGCCAGCAGCAGAACTAAACAGGGACTCAGCTCTGGAAACACCATATATTTT.

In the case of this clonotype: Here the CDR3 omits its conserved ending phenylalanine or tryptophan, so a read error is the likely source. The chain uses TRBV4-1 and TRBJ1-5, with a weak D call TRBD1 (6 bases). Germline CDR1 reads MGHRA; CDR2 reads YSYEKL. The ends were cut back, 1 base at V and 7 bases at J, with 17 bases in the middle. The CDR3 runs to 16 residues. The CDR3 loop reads CASSQAWGATGQPQHL. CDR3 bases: TGCGCCAGCAGCCAAGCCTGGGGGGCCACGGGGCAGCCCCAGCATCTT.